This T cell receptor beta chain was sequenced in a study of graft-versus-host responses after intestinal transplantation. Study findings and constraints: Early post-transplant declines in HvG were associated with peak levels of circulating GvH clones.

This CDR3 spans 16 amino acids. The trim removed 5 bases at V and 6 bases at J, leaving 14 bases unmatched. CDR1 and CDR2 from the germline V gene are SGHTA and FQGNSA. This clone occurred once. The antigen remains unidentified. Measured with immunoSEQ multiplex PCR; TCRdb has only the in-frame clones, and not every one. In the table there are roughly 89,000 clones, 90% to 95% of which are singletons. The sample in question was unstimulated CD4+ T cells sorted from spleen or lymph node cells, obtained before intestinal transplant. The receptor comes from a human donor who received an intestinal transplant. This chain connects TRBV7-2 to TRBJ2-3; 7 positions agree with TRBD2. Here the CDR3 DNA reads TGTGCCAGCAGCGATACGGGACTACTCGTCGCGGATACGCAGTATTTT. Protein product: CASSDTGLLVADTQYF.